This T cell receptor beta chain was captured by sequencing in a study of T cells in Graves' hyperthyroidism and ophthalmopathy. This clonotype was seen many times. Patients counted as stable if ophthalmopathy did not develop within 18 months. The investigators amplified TCR beta CDR3 regions from RNA transcripts. Primed by the HTBI set, a first-round RT-PCR was run on the TCR CDR3. Each CDR3 protein is one row after TCRdb ran MiXCR on the multiplex PCR reads. The repertoire has around 190,000 distinct CDR3 sequences, approximately 16% of them found once; the top ten carry roughly 55%. The specimen sequenced was blood. The origin of this receptor is a woman aged 50 to 60 with Graves' hyperthyroidism.

The CDR3 bases are TGTGCCAGCAGTTACTCGATTTCCAGGGCCAGCACAGATACGCAGTATTTT. This sequence encodes CASSYSISRASTDTQYF. The chain employs TRBV6-2 or TRBV6-3 and TRBJ2-3; D is possibly TRBD1 (5 bases). Germline CDR1 is MNHEY and CDR2 is SVGEGT. Between the trimmed V and J ends, which lost 0 bases and 0 bases, there was a span of 13 bases. This CDR3 is 17 amino acids long.